This passage covers 23 T cell receptor beta chains from one sample sequenced in a study of T cell responses to AZD1222 COVID-19 vaccine. Clones were read by immunoSEQ multiplex PCR, and TCRdb kept only the in-frame ones, dropping some. The sample holds 250,000 to 300,000 clones, approximately 94% seen once. Source: peripheral blood, taken 28 days after the second AZD1222 dose. These receptors were taken from an adult who received the AZD1222 COVID-19 vaccine.

V usage is TRBV29-1 and J usage is TRBJ2-5; TRBD2 matches 7 bases. Per the germline V gene, CDR1 is SQVTM and CDR2 is ANQGSEA. V was clipped by 5 bases and J by 2 bases; unmatched bases: 2. The CDR3 extends over 12 amino acids. The CDR3 spells CSVWEGQETQYF. CDR3 DNA: TGCAGCGTTTGGGAGGGACAAGAGACCCAGTACTTC.

The chain carries TRBV6-2 or TRBV6-3 and TRBJ1-6; maybe TRBD1 (6 bases). The CDR3 totals 17 residues. Germline V gene lookup returns CDR1 MNHEY and CDR2 SVGEGT. Trimming stripped 2 bases from V and 0 bases from J, with 11 bases between. CDR3 sequence (DNA): TGTGCCAGCAGTTACAGAGGACAGAGCTCCTATAATTCACCCCTCCACTTT. Residues: CASSYRGQSSYNSPLHF.

This chain links TRBV10-3 with TRBJ2-1; no definite D call. Trimming stripped 2 bases from V and 6 bases from J, with 5 bases between. The CDR3 consists of 12 residues. Germline CDR1 reads ENHRY; CDR2 reads SYGVKD. The CDR3 spells CAISEKRNEQFF. In DNA, the CDR3 is TGTGCCATCAGTGAGAAGCGCAATGAGCAGTTCTTC.

V is TRBV11-2 and J is TRBJ2-1, with D unclear. The V end was cut by 5 bases, the J end by 12 bases, with 14 bases between. This CDR3 spans 12 amino acids. CDR1 and CDR2 (germline): SGHAT, FQNNGV. The CDR3 loop is CASSILGIGQFF. The CDR3 region has the DNA TGTGCCAGCAGCATCCTGGGTATCGGGCAGTTCTTC.

This chain uses TRBV3-1 (or the pseudogene TRBV3-2) with TRBJ2-7, with a weak D call TRBD2 (5 bases). The CDR3 runs to 15 residues. Germline V gene lookup returns CDR1 LGHDT and CDR2 YNNKEL (reference sequence). V was clipped by 3 bases and J by 2 bases, with 14 bases between them. This CDR3 reads CASSQGAASTYEQYF. The CDR3 nucleotides are TGTGCCAGCAGCCAGGGAGCGGCCAGCACCTACGAGCAGTACTTC.

This clone has a single count. For the CDR3, the DNA is TGCGCCAGCAGCTTGGAACAGGGGTACAATGAGCAGTTCTTC. Translating it yields CASSLEQGYNEQFF. The chain couples TRBV5-1 to TRBJ2-1; 7 positions agree with TRBD1. J gave up 4 bases and V 0 bases, and 1 base lay outside the gene matches. This CDR3 has 14 residues. Germline CDR1 SGHRS, CDR2 YFSETQ.

This sequence joins TRBV6-5 and TRBJ2-3; D remains unclear. Germline assignment: CDR1 MNHEY and CDR2 SVGAGI. V lost 8 bases and J lost 6, with 9 bases in between. The CDR3 runs 11 residues. The CDR3 sequence is CASQKVDTQYF. In DNA, the CDR3 is TGTGCCAGCCAGAAAGTGGATACGCAGTATTTT.

This sequence joins TRBV7-8 and TRBJ2-6; D gene uncertain. Trimming cost V 5 bases and J 0 bases, with 17 bases left between them. The CDR3 is 18 residues long. CDR1 is SGHVS and CDR2 is FQNEAQ in the germline V gene. The CDR3 is CASSSQWSYFSGANVLTF. DNA of the CDR3: TGTGCCAGCAGCAGCCAGTGGTCCTATTTCTCTGGGGCCAACGTCCTGACTTTC.

This chain connects TRBV4-1 to TRBJ2-1; no definite D call. The germline V and J ends were trimmed by 0 bases and 1 base, with 4 bases remaining between them. The CDR3 runs to 14 residues. Germline lookup yields CDR1 MGHRA and CDR2 YSYEKL. The CDR3 coding sequence is TGCGCCAGCAGCCAAGAATATTCCTACAATGAGCAGTTCTTC. It yields the protein CASSQEYSYNEQFF.

CDR3 sequence: CASSSSDGYEQYF. The DNA for the CDR3 is TGTGCCAGCAGCTCCAGCGACGGATACGAGCAGTACTTC. This chain connects TRBV7-9 to TRBJ2-7; D unresolved. Trimming took off 4 bases at V and 4 bases at J, with 11 bases between the two ends. The CDR3 length is 13 residues. Germline CDR1 and CDR2: SEHNR and FQNEAQ (reference sequence).

The rearrangement joins TRBV27 to TRBJ1-2; D is ambiguous. V lost 2 bases and J lost 4, with 20 bases in between. The CDR3 spans 17 residues. The germline V gene has CDR1 MNHEY and CDR2 SMNVEV (reference sequence). CDR3 sequence (DNA): TGTGCCAGCAGTTTACGCCCCGGGCGCAGAGATCTCTATGGCTACACCTTC. Protein: CASSLRPGRRDLYGYTF.

The chain employs TRBV9 and TRBJ1-2; TRBD1 aligns across 7 bases. The V segment lost 4 bases and the J segment 0 bases; nucleotides outside the gene matches: 6. Germline CDR1 SGDLS, CDR2 YYNGEE. The CDR3 totals 15 residues. This CDR3 reads CASSLGGQANYGYTF. The CDR3 DNA reads as TGTGCCAGCAGCCTGGGCGGACAGGCTAACTATGGCTACACCTTC.

The chain carries TRBV28 and TRBJ1-1; D is uncertain. Deletions cut 6 bases from V and 1 base from J, with 9 bases between. This CDR3 is 13 amino acids long. Germline loops: CDR1 MDHEN, CDR2 SYDVKM. CDR3 sequence reads: CASSIRRNTEAFF. In DNA, the CDR3 is TGTGCCAGCAGCATAAGGAGGAACACTGAAGCTTTCTTT.

J is TRBJ1-2 and V is TRBV19; D might be TRBD1 (5 bases). The germline V and J ends were trimmed by 7 bases and 2 bases, with 20 bases remaining between them. Germline CDR1 and CDR2: LNHDA and SQIVND (reference sequence). The CDR3 consists of 16 residues. The CDR3 sequence is CASTGEAPGGNYGYTF. CDR3 bases: TGTGCCAGTACCGGGGAGGCTCCTGGGGGAAACTATGGCTACACCTTC.

This chain joins TRBV29-1 and TRBJ1-2; TRBD1 matches 7 bases. CDR1 and CDR2 (germline): SQVTM, ANQGSEA. V lost 7 bases to trimming and J lost 1 base; unmatched junction nucleotides: 15. CDR3 length equals 16 residues. CDR3 sequence reads: CSAETGTDSFNYGYTF. CDR3 in DNA: TGCAGCGCCGAAACCGGGACAGACAGTTTTAACTATGGCTACACCTTC. Full variable domain (missing parts from reference TRBV29-1 and TRBJ1-2): SAVISQKPSRDICQRGTSLTIQCQVDSQVTMMFWYRQQPGQSLTLIATANQGSEATYESGFVIDKFPISRPNLTFSTLTVSNMSPEDSSIYLCSAETGTDSFNYGYTFGSGTRLTVV.

The rearrangement joins TRBV28 to TRBJ2-7; 9 bases match TRBD1. The V gene end was trimmed by 2 bases and the J gene end by 5 bases; junction bases not matched to a gene: 1. The CDR3 sequence is 13 residues long. Germline lookup yields CDR1 MDHEN and CDR2 SYDVKM. CDR3 sequence: CASSLDRGDEQYF. The CDR3 coding sequence is TGTGCCAGCAGTTTAGACAGGGGGGACGAGCAGTACTTC.

This clone was observed a single time. The rearrangement joins TRBV2 to TRBJ2-1, with a weak D call TRBD1 (5 bases). The CDR3 runs 15 residues. The germline V gene encodes CDR1 SNHLY and CDR2 FYNNEI. V lost 2 bases and J lost 2, with 10 bases in between. CDR3 residues: CASSEPPGTYNEQFF. The CDR3 region has the DNA TGTGCCAGCAGTGAACCCCCAGGGACCTACAATGAGCAGTTCTTC.

The count of this clone is one. The rearrangement links TRBV28 to TRBJ1-1, with D possibly TRBD1 on 6 matching bases. The germline gives CDR1 MDHEN, CDR2 SYDVKM. The CDR3 loop spans 14 amino acids. Between the trimmed V and J ends, which lost 3 bases and 4 bases, there was a span of 12 bases. The CDR3: CASSLGQDLTEAFF. The CDR3 region has the DNA TGTGCCAGCAGTTTGGGACAAGACCTCACTGAAGCTTTCTTT. The complete variable domain, with remaining parts taken from reference TRBV28 and TRBJ1-1, reads DVKVTQSSRYLVKRTGEKVFLECVQDMDHENMFWYRQDPGLGLRLIYFSYDVKMKEKGDIPEGYSVSREKKERFSLILESASTNQTSMYLCASSLGQDLTEAFFGQGTRLTVV.

V gene TRBV27 combines with J gene TRBJ2-4; perhaps TRBD2 as D (7 bases). Per the germline V gene, CDR1 is MNHEY and CDR2 is SMNVEV (reference sequence). V was clipped by 3 bases and J by 0 bases, with 12 bases between them. This CDR3 is 16 amino acids long. In DNA, the CDR3 is TGTGCCAGCAGTTTGGGAGGGGGACTAGCCAAAAACATTCAGTACTTC. It specifies CASSLGGGLAKNIQYF.

This chain joins TRBV3-1 (or the pseudogene TRBV3-2) and TRBJ1-1; TRBD1 might be the D (6 bases). Germline V CDR1 and CDR2: LGHDT, YNNKEL (reference sequence). V lost 4 bases to trimming and J lost 8 bases, with 20 bases between them. This CDR3 comprises 15 residues. CDR3 DNA: TGTGCCAGCAGCCCCGTTCAACAGGGATCTTCCGAAGCTTTCTTT. Encoded protein: CASSPVQQGSSEAFF.

Comments on this clone: At the DNA level, this CDR3 is encoded by other sequences in the same sample as well. The J gene is TRBJ2-7, the V gene TRBV19; TRBD1 matches 7 bases. The CDR3 is made up of 13 amino acids. Germline V lookup: CDR1 LNHDA, CDR2 SQIVND (reference sequence). J was trimmed by 2 bases and V by 5 bases; bases with no gene match: 3. CDR3 bases: TGTGCCAGTAGTCCCGGGACAGCCTACGAGCAGTACTTC. This gives the protein CASSPGTAYEQYF.

The chain recombines TRBV28 with TRBJ2-5; possibly TRBD2 for D (5 bases). CDR3 length: 17 amino acids. Germline assignment: CDR1 MDHEN and CDR2 SYDVKM. The V end lost 4 bases, the J end lost 1 base, and 19 bases lay between the germline ends. The CDR3 loop reads CASSSWDYLRGQETQYF. CDR3 DNA sequence: TGTGCCAGCAGTTCGTGGGATTACCTCCGGGGCCAAGAGACCCAGTACTTC.

The chain joins TRBV4-2 to TRBJ2-5; 11 positions agree with TRBD2. The CDR3 extends over 17 amino acids. J lost 5 bases, V lost 0 bases, and 8 bases had no gene match. Germline V gives CDR1 LGHNA, CDR2 YNFKEQ. CDR3 nucleotides: TGTGCCAGCAGCCAAGAAGTTAGCGGGGGGGCCGGGGAGACCCAGTACTTC. It is translated as CASSQEVSGGAGETQYF.